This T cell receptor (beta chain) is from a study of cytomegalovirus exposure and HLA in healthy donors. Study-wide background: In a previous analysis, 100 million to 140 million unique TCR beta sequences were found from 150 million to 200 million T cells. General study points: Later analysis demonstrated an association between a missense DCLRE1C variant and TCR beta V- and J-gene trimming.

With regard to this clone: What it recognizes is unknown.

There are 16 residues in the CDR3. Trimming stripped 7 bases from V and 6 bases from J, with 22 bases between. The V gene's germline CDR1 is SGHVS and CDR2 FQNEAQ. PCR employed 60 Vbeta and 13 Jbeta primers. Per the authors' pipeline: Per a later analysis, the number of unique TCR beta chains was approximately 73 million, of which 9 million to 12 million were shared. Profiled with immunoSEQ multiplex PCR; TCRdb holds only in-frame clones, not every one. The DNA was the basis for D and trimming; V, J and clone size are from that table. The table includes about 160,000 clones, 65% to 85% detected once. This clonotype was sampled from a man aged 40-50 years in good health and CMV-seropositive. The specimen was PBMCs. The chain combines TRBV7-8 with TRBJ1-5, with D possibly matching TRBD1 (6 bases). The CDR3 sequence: CASTPLSGGHLQPQHF. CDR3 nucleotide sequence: TGTGCCAGCACCCCCCTGTCGGGGGGCCACCTTCAGCCCCAGCATTTT. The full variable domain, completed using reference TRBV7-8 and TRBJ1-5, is GAGVSQSPRYKVAKRGQDVALRCDPISGHVSLFWYQQALGQGPEFLTYFQNEAQLDKSGLPSDRFFAERPEGSVSTLKIQRTQQEDSAVYLCASTPLSGGHLQPQHFGDGTRLSIL.